This TCR beta chain was observed in a study of post-analysis software for immune sequencing data. Study at large: Relapsing-remitting, secondary progressive and progressive-relapsing forms of multiple sclerosis all featured among disease courses. Study outcomes and limitations: People with multiple sclerosis had a significantly lower normalized Chao1 diversity than controls did. Five or six TRBV segments, TRBV5-6, TRBV5-1 and TRBV20-1 among them, were found more frequent in patients than controls.

With respect to this clonotype: Its specificity is not known.

Carried by the TCR beta cDNA libraries were unique molecular identifiers. Around 500,000 cDNA molecules came from about 1 to 10 million T cells. TCRdb recomputed calls from the PCR reads with MiXCR, one row per CDR3 protein. The sample includes hundreds of thousands of distinct CDR3 sequences, roughly half of them seen just once. The CDR3 length is 12 residues. CDR1 and CDR2 (germline): SQVTM, ANQGSEA. V lost 3 bases, J lost 7 bases, and 13 bases lay in between. Sequenced input: blood. The sequence was obtained from a girl aged 10 to 17 with multiple sclerosis. V and J are TRBV29-1 and TRBJ2-7; D is unresolved. CDR3 protein: CSVEAKGIEQYF. As DNA, the CDR3 is TGCAGCGTTGAGGCGAAGGGAATAGAGCAGTACTTC.